The 26 T cell receptor beta chains below all came from one sample that was sequenced in a study of blood T cell repertoires in COVID-19 (dated by TCRdb to the early 2020s). Receptor libraries were prepared by the immunoSEQ multiplex PCR assay. TCRdb carries this immuneACCESS record with in-frame sequences only. Its versions omit some clonotypes, under half of them owing to an unresolved V gene in the studies checked, with the rest unexplained. Across this sample there are roughly 250,000 clones, with approximately 86% seen only once. Clones ranked in the top ten supply about 6% of the sample. Source material: PBMCs or T cells enriched from blood (not recorded which). The receptor source for this set is a woman in her 30s with acute COVID-19.

This clone has just one count. J is TRBJ2-2 and V is TRBV2, with 8 bases fitting TRBD1. Trimming cost V 6 bases and J 5 bases; bases outside gene matches: 8. The CDR3 consists of 15 residues. Per germline, CDR1 SNHLY and CDR2 FYNNEI. The CDR3 loop is CASSQDRGITGELFF. The CDR3 DNA sequence: TGTGCCAGCAGCCAAGACAGGGGTATAACCGGGGAGCTGTTTTTT.

This chain joins TRBV11-3 and TRBJ1-1, with TRBD1 as a possible D gene (6 bases). V shed 0 bases and J shed 7 bases, with 6 bases lying between them. Germline CDR1 reads SGHNT; CDR2 reads YENEEA. The CDR3 totals 12 residues. The CDR3, as DNA: TGTGCCAGCAGCTTAGACAGGGGTGAAGCTTTCTTT. This encodes CASSLDRGEAFF.

This clone was detected only a few times. The chain carries TRBV9 and TRBJ1-2, with TRBD1 identical over 9 bases. Germline CDR1 SGDLS, CDR2 YYNGEE. With V trimmed by 4 bases and J by 8 bases, 3 bases remained unmatched. This CDR3 is 12 amino acids long. Here the CDR3 reads CASSLTGGGYTF. CDR3 nucleotides: TGTGCCAGCAGCCTGACAGGGGGAGGCTACACCTTC.

The J gene is TRBJ2-7, the V gene TRBV12-3 or TRBV12-4; TRBD1 is a possible D gene (6 bases). The CDR3 has 12 amino acids. V lost 6 bases and J lost 5, with 11 bases in between. CDR3 in amino acids: CASRLGTNEQYF. The CDR3 nucleotides are TGTGCCAGCAGACTGGGGACAAACGAGCAGTACTTC.

The V and J genes are TRBV7-9 and TRBJ1-3; the D is unclear. The CDR3 extends over 11 amino acids. CDR1 and CDR2 (germline): SEHNR, FQNEAQ (reference sequence). The V and J ends lost 0 bases and 16 bases respectively, with 10 bases between them. Here the CDR3 reads CASSLAADGYF. The CDR3 nucleotides read TGTGCCAGCAGCTTAGCGGCCGACGGGTATTTT.

This rearrangement joins TRBV27 to TRBJ1-4; D remains unclear. The CDR3 extends over 14 amino acids. Trimming stripped 5 bases from V and 7 bases from J, with 14 bases between. Looked up from germline, CDR1 is MNHEY and CDR2 is SMNVEV (reference sequence). CDR3 in amino acids: CASSPWARGEKLFF. As DNA, the CDR3 is TGTGCCAGCAGTCCGTGGGCCCGGGGTGAAAAACTGTTTTTT.

This rearrangement joins TRBV9 to TRBJ2-5; TRBD2 might be the D (7 bases). Germline V gene data show CDR1 as SGDLS and CDR2 as YYNGEE. This CDR3 region has 15 residues. Trimming took 4 bases from V and 5 from J, leaving 18 bases between them. The chain's CDR3 is CASSLGGGRVETQYF. In DNA form, the CDR3 reads TGTGCCAGCAGCTTGGGGGGCGGGAGAGTCGAGACCCAGTACTTC. The variable domain in full, completed from reference TRBV9 and TRBJ2-5, reads DSGVTQTPKHLITATGQRVTLRCSPRSGDLSVYWYQQSLDQGLQFLIQYYNGEERAKGNILERFSAQQFPDLHSELNLSSLELGDSALYFCASSLGGGRVETQYFGPGTRLLVL.

The gene calls are TRBV2 and TRBJ1-1; perhaps TRBD1 as D (5 bases). Germline lookup yields CDR1 SNHLY and CDR2 FYNNEI. The CDR3 has 13 residues. Trimming stripped 4 bases from V and 3 bases from J, with 9 bases between. CDR3 residues: CASSVGTHTEAFF. CDR3 nucleotides: TGTGCCAGCAGTGTTGGGACTCACACTGAAGCTTTCTTT.

This chain links TRBV7-3 with TRBJ2-1; TRBD2 matches at 9 bases. CDR1 and CDR2 from the germline V gene are SGHTA and FQGTGA. The V segment lost 0 bases and the J segment 4 bases; nucleotides outside the gene matches: 4. The CDR3 is 16 amino acids. CDR3 DNA: TGTGCCAGCAGCTTAACCTTCACTAGCGGGTACAATGAGCAGTTCTTC. Translating gives CASSLTFTSGYNEQFF.

The J gene is TRBJ1-1, the V gene TRBV27; D is undetermined. V lost 3 bases and J lost 1, with 15 bases in between. Per germline, CDR1 MNHEY and CDR2 SMNVEV (reference sequence). The CDR3 has 16 amino acids. As DNA, the CDR3 is TGTGCCAGCAGTTTCCTGGGGAGGCAGGAGAACACTGAAGCTTTCTTT. This codes for CASSFLGRQENTEAFF.

The chain is built from TRBV7-9 and TRBJ1-1; 7 bases match TRBD1. The germline V gene has CDR1 SEHNR and CDR2 FQNEAQ (reference sequence). V trimming: 2 bases; J trimming: 4 bases; junction bases outside the gene matches: 7. The CDR3 runs 15 residues. The CDR3 DNA is TGTGCCAGCAGCTTACAGTCCCAGGGGGGCACTGAAGCTTTCTTT. Its translation: CASSLQSQGGTEAFF.

J is TRBJ2-7 and V is TRBV15, with no clear D. The CDR3 runs 13 residues. Germline V gene sequence: CDR1 LNHNV, CDR2 YYDKDF (reference sequence). V was cut by 5 bases and J by 0 bases, with 8 bases left in between. The CDR3 sequence: CATSVVSSYEQYF. The CDR3 DNA sequence: TGTGCCACCAGCGTCGTGTCCTCCTACGAGCAGTACTTC.

The genes are TRBV7-9 and TRBJ2-7; possibly TRBD1 for D (5 bases). Germline lookup yields CDR1 SEHNR and CDR2 FQNEAQ (reference sequence). There are 10 residues in the CDR3. Trimming took 8 bases from V and 4 from J, leaving 6 bases between them. CDR3 region: CASAGYEQYF. CDR3 bases: TGTGCCAGCGCAGGGTACGAGCAGTACTTC.

This clone came up once. The rearrangement joins TRBV29-1 to TRBJ1-1; D possibly corresponds to TRBD1 (5 bases). The CDR3 loop spans 14 amino acids. With 4 bases removed from V and 0 bases from J, the gap between germline ends came to 12 bases. Germline V gene sequence: CDR1 SQVTM, CDR2 ANQGSEA. The CDR3 here is CSVVRGAMNTEAFF. CDR3 coding DNA: TGCAGCGTTGTTCGCGGGGCTATGAACACTGAAGCTTTCTTT.

The CDR3 region is CASSLWDRGGGYTF. CDR3 in DNA: TGTGCCAGCAGCTTGTGGGACAGGGGGGGTGGCTACACCTTC. The chain joins TRBV5-5 to TRBJ1-2; TRBD1 matches 11 bases. The CDR3 totals 14 residues. From germline, CDR1 is SGHKS and CDR2 YYEKEE (reference sequence). J gave up 7 bases and V 1 base, and 3 bases lay outside the gene matches.

The rearrangement links TRBV21-1 to TRBJ2-3; the DNA was not used to check the table's D call, TRBD1. TRBV21-1 is a listed pseudogene. The CDR3 runs 18 residues. CDR3 region: CASSLRDRGSGYTDTQYF. The DNA for the CDR3 is TGTGCCAGCAGCCTTAGGGACAGGGGATCGGGCTACACAGATACGCAGTATTTT.

The rearrangement links TRBV2 to TRBJ1-6, with D hard to call. This CDR3 is built from 15 residues. Germline lookup yields CDR1 SNHLY and CDR2 FYNNEI. Trimming shortened V by 0 bases and J by 2 bases, and 5 bases separated the two germline ends. The CDR3 protein is CASSEARTYNSPLHF. In DNA form, the CDR3 reads TGTGCCAGCAGTGAAGCCAGAACCTATAATTCACCCCTCCACTTT.

The rearrangement links TRBV3-1 (or the pseudogene TRBV3-2) to TRBJ1-2; D ambiguous. The CDR3 is 16 residues long. CDR1 is LGHDT, CDR2 YNNKEL, per germline (reference sequence). V gave up 3 bases and J gave up 8 bases, with 22 bases separating them. DNA of the CDR3: TGTGCCAGCAGCCATCCTACTCGGGAGTTTAACAGCGGCTACACCTTC. Residues: CASSHPTREFNSGYTF.

V usage is TRBV2 and J usage is TRBJ2-2, with TRBD1 matching 9 bases. V lost 3 bases and J lost 4; bases outside the gene matches: 9. Germline V lookup: CDR1 SNHLY, CDR2 FYNNEI. This CDR3 comprises 17 residues. The CDR3 sequence: CASSDIPGQGTTGELFF. CDR3 DNA sequence: TGTGCCAGCAGTGACATTCCGGGACAGGGAACCACCGGGGAGCTGTTTTTT.

The chain carries TRBV19 and TRBJ2-3; D possibly corresponds to TRBD1 (5 bases). There are 15 residues in the CDR3. Trimming left V 3 bases short and J 8 bases short, with 18 bases between. Germline V gives CDR1 LNHDA, CDR2 SQIVND (reference sequence). The CDR3 spells CASSIAGAGIVTQYF. CDR3 sequence (DNA): TGTGCCAGTAGTATCGCTGGAGCAGGGATAGTTACGCAGTATTTT.

The rearrangement uses TRBV24-1 and TRBJ2-3, with TRBD1 as a possible D gene (7 bases). V shed 4 bases and J shed 8 bases, with 18 bases lying between them. The length of the CDR3 is 15 residues. The germline gives CDR1 KGHDR, CDR2 SFDVKD. In DNA, the CDR3 is TGTGCCACCAGTGACCCCAGGGGGGCCGGGGCTACGCAGTATTTT. Its protein product is CATSDPRGAGATQYF.

V usage is TRBV4-3 and J usage is TRBJ1-1, with 7 bases fitting TRBD1. CDR1 LGHNA and CDR2 YSLEER come from the germline V gene. The CDR3 runs to 15 residues. V gave up 3 bases and J gave up 1 base; unmatched junction bases: 5. CDR3: CASSQPGTANTEAFF. The CDR3 region has the DNA TGCGCCAGCAGCCAGCCCGGGACAGCGAACACTGAAGCTTTCTTT.

The genes are TRBV10-3 and TRBJ2-3, with 9 bases fitting TRBD2. From germline, CDR1 is ENHRY and CDR2 SYGVKD. The CDR3 has 17 amino acids. V shed 0 bases and J 1 base; nucleotides not matched to a gene: 5. In DNA form, the CDR3 reads TGTGCCATCAGTGAGTCTAGCGGGAGTTTCGGCACAGATACGCAGTATTTT. It yields the protein CAISESSGSFGTDTQYF.

This clone appeared once. The chain has TRBV9 and TRBJ2-1; 10 nucleotides align to TRBD2. V was clipped by 3 bases and J by 5 bases; unmatched bases: 5. This CDR3 region has 15 residues. Germline-derived CDR1 and CDR2 are SGDLS and YYNGEE. CDR3 in DNA: TGTGCCAGCAGCGCTAGCGGGAGTACCCACAATGAGCAGTTCTTC. Translation: CASSASGSTHNEQFF.

CDR3 sequence reads: CAGAGQGTQPQHF. The DNA for the CDR3 is TGTGCCGGGGCAGGACAGGGGACTCAGCCCCAGCATTTT. The chain has TRBV6-6 and TRBJ1-5; TRBD1 aligns across 9 bases. The CDR3 spans 13 residues. With V trimmed by 11 bases and J by 6 bases, 8 bases remained unmatched. Germline V gene lookup returns CDR1 MNHNY and CDR2 SVGAGI (reference sequence).

The chain joins TRBV7-2 to TRBJ2-1; a weak D match, TRBD1 (5 bases). In germline, CDR1 is SGHTA, CDR2 FQGNSA. Deletions cut 7 bases from V and 7 bases from J, with 17 bases between. This CDR3 contains 14 residues. In DNA form, the CDR3 reads TGTGCCAGCAAAGCCATCCACTCAGGGAATGAGCAGTTCTTC. This gives the protein CASKAIHSGNEQFF.